Listed here are 7 T cell receptor beta chains from one sample, sequenced in a study of Ad26.COV2.S vaccination and SARS-CoV-2 variants. The treatment is: some 19 received Ad26.COV2.S at low or high dose, single or two shots; about 5 received placebo; per-sample allocation not given. Sampling took place 63 days after the first vaccine or placebo injection. The assay was immunoSEQ multiplex PCR, and TCRdb's table has in-frame clones only and misses some. The repertoire has approximately 450,000 clones, about 93% of them found once; the top ten carry 10% to 15%. The sequences come from peripheral blood, collected in a trial of Ad26.COV2.S vaccine versus placebo. These receptors came from a person aged 18-60 years who received the Ad26.COV2.S COVID-19 vaccine or a placebo.

V and J are TRBV6-2 or TRBV6-3 and TRBJ2-2; the match to TRBD2 covers 9 bases. The junction had 8 bases not matched to a gene; V was cut back by 5 bases and J by 4 bases. Germline V gene data show CDR1 as MNHEY and CDR2 as SVGEGT. The CDR3 consists of 16 residues. The CDR3: CASSPGTSLGTGELFF. The CDR3 region has the DNA TGTGCCAGCAGTCCCGGGACTAGCCTTGGCACCGGGGAGCTGTTTTTT.

Of note for this clone: Different DNA sequences within this sample yield the same CDR3. The chain links TRBV6-5 to TRBJ1-2; D is ambiguous. Germline V gene data show CDR1 as MNHEY and CDR2 as SVGAGI. Trimming left V 5 bases short and J 4 bases short, with 8 bases between. CDR3 length: 12 amino acids. The CDR3 DNA sequence: TGTGCCAGCAGTAGCGGGAGCTATGGCTACACCTTC. Translated: CASSSGSYGYTF.

This sequence joins TRBV7-8 and TRBJ2-6; D gene uncertain. V was clipped by 1 base and J by 2 bases, with 9 bases between them. Germline V lookup: CDR1 SGHVS, CDR2 FQNEAQ. The CDR3 is 16 residues long. CDR3 protein: CASSLEQRAGANVLTF. The CDR3 coding sequence is TGTGCCAGCAGCTTAGAGCAAAGGGCTGGGGCCAACGTCCTGACTTTC.

The chain links TRBV14 to TRBJ2-3, with D uncertain. This CDR3 has 15 residues. V was cut by 1 base and J by 1 base, with 9 bases left in between. Germline V gives CDR1 SGHDN, CDR2 FVKESK. CDR3 region: CASSQVHRGTDTQYF. The DNA of the CDR3 is TGTGCCAGCAGCCAAGTCCACCGGGGCACAGATACGCAGTATTTT.

The V and J genes are TRBV12-3 or TRBV12-4 and TRBJ2-2, with D hard to call. This CDR3 region has 13 residues. Trimming took 1 base from V and 6 from J, leaving 6 bases between them. CDR3 protein: CASSLDRPGELFF. The CDR3 nucleotides read TGTGCCAGCAGTTTAGACCGCCCCGGGGAGCTGTTTTTT.

The chain uses TRBV19 and TRBJ2-1; 9 bases fit TRBD2. Trimming cost V 7 bases and J 9 bases; bases outside gene matches: 13. The CDR3 length is 15 residues. From germline, CDR1 is LNHDA and CDR2 SQIVND (reference sequence). The CDR3 sequence is CASKFSGSKGVEQFF. The CDR3 coding sequence is TGTGCCAGTAAGTTTAGCGGGAGTAAGGGAGTTGAGCAGTTCTTC.

V gene TRBV7-9 combines with J gene TRBJ1-2, with D perhaps TRBD1 (6 bases). The CDR3 is 14 amino acids. V lost 1 base and J 5 bases, leaving 11 bases between the germline ends. CDR1 is SEHNR, CDR2 FQNEAQ, per germline (reference sequence). This CDR3 is CASSLGQDGYGYTF. The CDR3 DNA reads as TGTGCCAGCAGCTTAGGACAGGACGGGTATGGCTACACCTTC. Together with reference TRBV7-9 and TRBJ1-2, the CDR3 gives the full variable domain: DTGVSQNPRHKITKRGQNVTFRCDPISEHNRLYWYRQTLGQGPEFLTYFQNEAQLEKSRLLSDRFSAERPKGSFSTLEIQRTEQGDSAMYLCASSLGQDGYGYTFGSGTRLTVV.